The 32 T cell receptor beta chains reported below all come from one sample, sequenced in a study of T cell responses to AZD1222 COVID-19 vaccine. Sequencing was performed with immunoSEQ multiplex PCR; in TCRdb, only in-frame clones are kept and a portion is missing. This table holds roughly 140,000 clones, about 91% found once. The sample consisted of peripheral blood, taken 28 days after the second AZD1222 dose. The source of these receptors is an adult who received the AZD1222 COVID-19 vaccine.

V gene TRBV6-5 combines with J gene TRBJ1-2; D gene ambiguous. This CDR3 comprises 14 residues. Trimming cost V 8 bases and J 2 bases, with 15 bases left between them. Germline values: CDR1 MNHEY, CDR2 SVGAGI. The CDR3 loop is CASLPWAGNYGYTF. CDR3 DNA sequence: TGTGCCAGCCTACCATGGGCTGGGAACTATGGCTACACCTTC.

This clone was seen only once. The chain combines TRBV6-6 with TRBJ2-7; D call uncertain. Per the germline V gene, CDR1 is MNHNY and CDR2 is SVGAGI (reference sequence). The CDR3 is 13 amino acids. V was shortened by 8 bases and J by 2 bases, with 13 bases between the two germline ends. CDR3 bases: TGTGCCAGCGGCGGCAGCACCCCCTACGAGCAGTACGTC. Its protein product is CASGGSTPYEQYV.

J is TRBJ1-5 and V is TRBV6-5, with a weak D call TRBD1 (5 bases). V gave up 4 bases and J gave up 7 bases, with 11 bases separating them. The CDR3 has 13 amino acids. In germline, CDR1 is MNHEY, CDR2 SVGAGI. The CDR3 region has the DNA TGTGCCAGCAGTTCTCGTCGGGACCAGCCCCAGCATTTT. Translating gives CASSSRRDQPQHF.

The chain uses TRBV24-1 and TRBJ2-3, with 7 bases identical to TRBD1. V lost 3 bases to trimming and J lost 6 bases; unmatched junction nucleotides: 11. CDR1 is KGHDR, CDR2 SFDVKD, per germline. This CDR3 is 16 amino acids long. The CDR3 here is CATSDAGTDRLDTQYF. CDR3 bases: TGTGCCACCAGTGATGCCGGGACAGACCGCTTGGATACGCAGTATTTT.

This chain uses TRBV5-1 with TRBJ1-6; 7 nucleotides align to TRBD1. The CDR3 spans 16 residues. Germline V gives CDR1 SGHRS, CDR2 YFSETQ. With 4 bases clipped from V and 8 bases from J, the junction kept 12 bases outside the gene matches. CDR3 nucleotide sequence: TGCGCCAGCAGCCAGGGGGTGACCTTCGATTATTCACCCCTCCACTTT. Protein sequence: CASSQGVTFDYSPLHF.

The chain carries TRBV7-9 and TRBJ2-7; TRBD1 or TRBD2 may be the D gene (5 bases each). This CDR3 has 11 amino acids. Germline assignment: CDR1 SEHNR and CDR2 FQNEAQ (reference sequence). Between the trimmed V and J ends, which lost 10 bases and 6 bases, there was a span of 13 bases. The CDR3 spells CATRSGTEQYF. CDR3 in DNA: TGTGCCACCCGAAGTGGGACCGAGCAGTACTTC.

This clone was observed a few times. The chain recombines TRBV5-5 with TRBJ1-1; D uncertain. The CDR3 has 12 amino acids. Germline-derived CDR1 and CDR2 are SGHKS and YYEKEE (reference sequence). V was trimmed by 3 bases and J by 5 bases, leaving 8 bases between them. The CDR3, as DNA: TGTGCCAGCAGCTGGGTAGGGACTGAAGCTTTCTTT. This sequence encodes CASSWVGTEAFF.

The rearrangement links TRBV6-6 to TRBJ1-1; D remains unclear. V lost 5 bases, J lost 0 bases, and 25 bases lay in between. CDR1 and CDR2 (germline): MNHNY, SVGAGI (reference sequence). CDR3 length equals 19 residues. This CDR3 is CASSPPRDGRWNMNTEAFF. CDR3 DNA sequence: TGTGCCAGCAGTCCCCCCCGGGATGGGAGGTGGAACATGAACACTGAAGCTTTCTTT.

The chain's CDR3 is CASSLALQPYTQYF. The CDR3 DNA reads as TGTGCCAGCAGCTTAGCGTTGCAGCCCTATACGCAGTATTTT. This chain joins TRBV7-2 and TRBJ2-3; no clear D. The CDR3 sequence is 14 residues long. V was trimmed by 0 bases and J by 7 bases, leaving 11 bases between them. Germline CDR1 reads SGHTA; CDR2 reads FQGNSA.

The chain links TRBV6-5 to TRBJ1-5, with a weak D call TRBD1 (5 bases). CDR1 MNHEY and CDR2 SVGAGI come from the germline V gene. CDR3 length: 15 amino acids. V lost 5 bases and J lost 5, with 16 bases in between. The CDR3 DNA reads TGTGCCAGCAGTACCCCGGGGGACGCATATCAGCCCCAGCATTTT. This codes for CASSTPGDAYQPQHF.

This chain links TRBV2 with TRBJ1-2, with TRBD1 as a possible D gene (6 bases). Deletions cut 7 bases from V and 2 bases from J, with 14 bases between. Germline CDR1 is SNHLY and CDR2 is FYNNEI. CDR3 length: 14 residues. The CDR3 DNA is TGTGCCAGCAAACCTGGACAGATCAACTATGGCTACACCTTC. Translated, it gives CASKPGQINYGYTF.

The chain carries TRBV18 and TRBJ1-5; the D is unclear. The CDR3 length is 14 residues. Per germline, CDR1 KGHSH and CDR2 LQKENI. With 5 bases removed from V and 3 bases from J, the gap between germline ends came to 11 bases. Here the CDR3 reads CASSEDRYNQPQHF. CDR3 DNA: TGTGCCAGCTCAGAGGACCGATACAATCAGCCCCAGCATTTT.

The rearrangement links TRBV11-1 to TRBJ2-4; D gene ambiguous. CDR3 size: 15 residues. Germline V CDR1 and CDR2: SGHAT, FQDESV (reference sequence). Trimming removed 3 bases at V and 3 bases at J, with 12 bases between. The CDR3 sequence is CASSLVRLDKNIQYF. CDR3 DNA: TGTGCCAGCAGCTTGGTCCGCTTGGACAAAAACATTCAGTACTTC.

The V call is TRBV2, the J call TRBJ2-1, with 9 bases fitting TRBD2. V trimming: 2 bases; J trimming: 4 bases; junction bases outside the gene matches: 3. The V gene's germline CDR1 is SNHLY and CDR2 FYNNEI. CDR3 length: 15 residues. The CDR3 sequence: CASSEKTSGYNEQFF. The CDR3 DNA sequence: TGTGCCAGCAGTGAAAAAACTAGCGGGTACAATGAGCAGTTCTTC. Full variable domain (outside the CDR3, taken from reference TRBV2 and TRBJ2-1): EPEVTQTPSHQVTQMGQEVILRCVPISNHLYFYWYRQILGQKVEFLVSFYNNEISEKSEIFDDQFSVERPDGSNFTLKIRSTKLEDSAMYFCASSEKTSGYNEQFFGPGTRLTVL.

The chain is built from TRBV7-2 and TRBJ2-3, with 9 bases lining up with TRBD1. This CDR3 has 15 amino acids. In germline, CDR1 is SGHTA, CDR2 FQGNSA. Trimming removed 1 base from V and 3 bases from J; junction bases left unmatched: 2. CDR3 DNA sequence: TGTGCCAGCAGCTTAGGCGGACAGGGGACAGATACGCAGTATTTT. Translated, it gives CASSLGGQGTDTQYF.

The chain has TRBV3-1 (or the pseudogene TRBV3-2) and TRBJ2-1, with TRBD2 matching 8 bases. The CDR3 sequence is 20 residues long. From germline, CDR1 is LGHDT and CDR2 YNNKEL (reference sequence). The J segment lost 3 bases and the V segment lost 4 bases, leaving 20 bases of the junction unmatched. CDR3 coding DNA: TGTGCCAGCAGCCCGCTTGGAGGTAGCGGGGCCGGGCGGGGCTACAATGAGCAGTTCTTC. It encodes CASSPLGGSGAGRGYNEQFF.

This clone was recorded once. The chain joins TRBV15 to TRBJ1-2; D may be TRBD1 (6 bases). From germline, CDR1 is LNHNV and CDR2 YYDKDF (reference sequence). The CDR3 is 17 amino acids. The V end was cut by 4 bases, the J end by 3 bases, with 21 bases between. The CDR3 is CATSNRAIVLGDYGYTF. DNA of the CDR3: TGTGCCACCAGCAACAGGGCAATTGTGTTGGGTGACTATGGCTACACCTTC.

The chain joins TRBV12-5 to TRBJ1-1; D might be TRBD1 (5 bases). V lost 5 bases and J lost 4, with 23 bases in between. The CDR3 is 17 amino acids. Per germline, CDR1 LGHNT and CDR2 FRNRAP. This CDR3 reads CASGIVVGGRDTTEAFF. The DNA for the CDR3 is TGTGCTAGTGGTATCGTTGTTGGCGGCAGGGATACCACTGAAGCTTTCTTT.

The chain combines TRBV6-5 with TRBJ2-5; 7 nucleotides agree with TRBD1. Germline V CDR1 and CDR2: MNHEY, SVGAGI. V shed 5 bases, J shed 4 bases, and the junction held 1 base outside the gene matches. The CDR3 is 12 residues long. The CDR3 coding sequence is TGTGCCAGCAGTAACAGGGGAGAGACCCAGTACTTC. This sequence encodes CASSNRGETQYF.

CDR3 nucleotide sequence: TGTGCCAGCAGGAAGGCGGCTCCAGGGGGGGATGAGCAGTTCTTC. As protein: CASRKAAPGGDEQFF. The chain employs TRBV5-4 and TRBJ2-1, with D perhaps being TRBD1 or TRBD2 (7 bases each). V was pared by 5 bases and J by 8 bases, with 20 bases between. Per germline, CDR1 SGHNT and CDR2 YYREEE (reference sequence). There are 15 residues in the CDR3.

The chain combines TRBV2 with TRBJ1-2; the match to TRBD1 covers 8 bases. The CDR3 is 14 amino acids. CDR1 is SNHLY, CDR2 FYNNEI, per germline. V dropped 4 bases and J dropped 5; count of bases not matched to a gene: 6. The CDR3 DNA reads as TGTGCCAGCAGTGGCAGGACAGGGTCTTATGGCTACACCTTC. Its translation is CASSGRTGSYGYTF.

The CDR3 spells CASSDYGSNYGYTF. CDR3 DNA: TGTGCCAGCAGTGATTACGGATCTAACTATGGCTACACCTTC. The genes are TRBV2 and TRBJ1-2; D ambiguous. This CDR3 has 14 amino acids. V was shortened by 3 bases and J by 0 bases, with 8 bases between the two germline ends. CDR1 is SNHLY and CDR2 is FYNNEI in the germline V gene. Filled out from reference TRBV2 and TRBJ1-2, the complete variable domain reads EPEVTQTPSHQVTQMGQEVILRCVPISNHLYFYWYRQILGQKVEFLVSFYNNEISEKSEIFDDQFSVERPDGSNFTLKIRSTKLEDSAMYFCASSDYGSNYGYTFGSGTRLTVV.

The genes are TRBV5-1 and TRBJ1-2; possibly TRBD1 for D (5 bases). CDR1 SGHRS and CDR2 YFSETQ come from the germline V gene. The V and J ends lost 6 bases and 6 bases respectively, with 15 bases between them. The CDR3 is 13 residues long. The chain's CDR3 is CASTLDTPHGYTF. In DNA, the CDR3 is TGCGCCAGCACCCTGGACACCCCACATGGCTACACCTTC.

This clone has only one observation. The rearrangement links TRBV5-1 to TRBJ2-7, with 8 bases fitting TRBD2. V dropped 0 bases and J dropped 6; count of bases not matched to a gene: 8. The CDR3 totals 15 residues. Per germline, CDR1 SGHRS and CDR2 YFSETQ. This chain's CDR3 is CASSLEAGGFREQYV. For the CDR3, the DNA is TGCGCCAGCAGCTTGGAGGCGGGGGGTTTCCGCGAGCAGTACGTC.

This chain connects TRBV5-4 to TRBJ1-2, with 7 nucleotides matching TRBD1. CDR1 is SGHNT, CDR2 YYREEE, per germline (reference sequence). This CDR3 has 16 amino acids. The V and J ends lost 4 bases and 0 bases, in that order; junction bases with no gene match: 9. CDR3 in amino acids: CASSPGTDVPNYGYTF. The CDR3 DNA reads as TGTGCCAGCAGCCCGGGGACAGACGTCCCTAACTATGGCTACACCTTC.

The chain has TRBV13 and TRBJ1-6; the D is unclear. Germline assignment: CDR1 PRHDT and CDR2 FYEKMQ (reference sequence). Trimming left V 3 bases short and J 7 bases short, with 7 bases between. The CDR3 loop spans 13 amino acids. The CDR3 here is CASSFKRNSPLHF. As DNA, the CDR3 is TGTGCCAGCAGCTTCAAGAGGAATTCACCCCTCCACTTT.

This clone was seen just once. The chain employs TRBV27 and TRBJ2-3; 9 nucleotides line up with TRBD2. V lost 3 bases and J lost 7; bases outside the gene matches: 5. The CDR3 has 14 amino acids. The germline gives CDR1 MNHEY, CDR2 SMNVEV (reference sequence). CDR3 sequence (DNA): TGTGCCAGCAGTTTTTGGCGGGGGGGTTATACGCAGTATTTT. This gives the protein CASSFWRGGYTQYF.

The chain uses TRBV3-1 (or the pseudogene TRBV3-2) and TRBJ2-3; no definite D call. V was pared by 4 bases and J by 3 bases, with 8 bases between. This CDR3 is built from 13 residues. CDR1 is LGHDT and CDR2 is YNNKEL in the germline V gene (reference sequence). CDR3: CASSRAETDTQYF. CDR3 bases: TGTGCCAGCAGCCGGGCGGAAACAGATACGCAGTATTTT.

V usage is TRBV28 and J usage is TRBJ1-1; D ambiguous. The germline V gene encodes CDR1 MDHEN and CDR2 SYDVKM. The CDR3 has 12 amino acids. Trimming took off 6 bases at V and 7 bases at J, with 12 bases between the two ends. CDR3 loop: CASSLTTVEAFF. CDR3 sequence (DNA): TGTGCCAGCAGCCTAACGACGGTTGAAGCTTTCTTT.

Concerning this clone itself: Germline and junction disagree at one end, which may indicate a read error. The rearrangement joins TRBV6-5 to TRBJ1-1, with D possibly TRBD1 on 5 matching bases. This CDR3 is 14 amino acids long. Germline CDR1 and CDR2: MNHEY and SVGAGI. The CDR3 spells CASSYSRGQREVFF. The DNA for the CDR3 is TGTGCCAGCAGTTACTCCCGTGGACAAAGGGAAGTTTTCTTT.

The J gene is TRBJ1-2, the V gene TRBV28; 9 nucleotides line up with TRBD1. This CDR3 region has 13 residues. Germline CDR1 MDHEN, CDR2 SYDVKM. J was trimmed by 14 bases and V by 6 bases; bases with no gene match: 13. The CDR3 protein is CASSLPGGTGQTF. The CDR3 DNA follows: TGTGCCAGCAGCCTTCCGGGAGGGACAGGGCAAACCTTC.

CDR3: CASRTGAIYGYTF. The CDR3 region has the DNA TGTGCCAGCAGGACAGGGGCGATATATGGCTACACCTTC. The genes are TRBV6-5 and TRBJ1-2; 8 bases align to TRBD1. Unmatched junction bases numbered 5, after V lost 6 bases and J lost 5 bases. The germline gives CDR1 MNHEY, CDR2 SVGAGI. CDR3 length: 13 amino acids.